This TCR beta chain was found in a study of cytomegalovirus exposure and HLA in healthy donors (dated by TCRdb to the late 2010s). In the study overall: An earlier analysis of roughly 610 of the donors reported around 280 Gb of sequence data and 95 million to 130 million unique TCR beta sequences obtained from roughly 180 million T cells. Genome-wide SNP genotypes for about 65% of the roughly 670 donors were used in a later genetic analysis, which treated that subset as a discovery cohort. Alongside the repertoire data, information on donor age, sex, ethnicity and CMV serostatus was compiled. The later analysis used no new phenotypic data to find candidate immune exposures, relying instead on TCR beta sequences and their occurrence across donors. To decide whether each TCR beta V gene segment behaved as functional or pseudogenic, an earlier analysis of some 580 of the donors relied on high-throughput TCR beta sequencing. The study used immunosequencing to profile the T cell repertoires of 670 or so subjects and linked those repertoires to cytomegalovirus serostatus. About 5 DR-DQ haplotypes were handled as single units for association and clustering, since linkage in the cohort was strong. The number of typed donors differed by locus: roughly 620-630 for A, B, C, DRB1 and DQB1; roughly 510 for DQA1; some 610 for DPA1; and around 470 for DPB1. All discovery cohort repertoires had been generated on a single sequencing platform. In a later analysis, previously published TCR beta repertoires from 666 donors were re-analyzed and high-resolution HLA genotyping was added so that TCR occurrence patterns could be studied. In addition to the first cohort of approximately 650 subjects, a separate validation cohort of 100 to 150 different subjects was used. To predict cytomegalovirus infection status, the study brought together high-throughput TCR immunosequencing, statistical association of individual TCRs with disease status, and machine learning. HLA typing covered class I and class II loci at four-digit resolution. The genetic ancestry cluster associated with self-reported Caucasian donors included 81% of the roughly 400 genotyped donors. The aim of the study was to test whether cataloging public T cell receptors could identify signatures of past pathogen exposure. Among some 400 genotyped donors of the cohort, an average of about 220,000 unique TCR beta nucleotide sequences was sequenced per donor, of which approximately 19% were non-productive. About 300 gigabases of sequencing data and about 92 million unique TCR sequences made up an early release that covered nearly 650 HLA-typed donors.

The CDR3 measures 14 amino acids from cysteine to phenylalanine. The CDR3 DNA has 42 bases and is translated from base 1. V is shortened by 0 bases, J by 5 bases, and the region joining them spans 9 bases. Per the germline V gene, SGHRS is the CDR1 and YFSETQ is the CDR2. The method behind the library was the immunoSEQ multiplex PCR assay. For the multiplex PCR, a mixture combining 60 forward primers for TCR Vbeta segments and 13 reverse primers for TCR Jbeta segments was used. The CDR3 region of rearranged TCR beta genes was amplified from genomic DNA with a multiplex PCR assay. The Illumina HiSeq System was used to sequence the amplified TCR beta libraries as 87-base-pair reads. The study's own analysis went as follows. In a later analysis, 70 million to 95 million unique TCR beta chains were counted across the roughly 610 repertoires, and approximately 11 million of these chains were shared by at least two donors. Raw reads were error-corrected and collapsed into unique sequences with a nearest-neighbor algorithm that merged closely related sequences to remove PCR and sequencing errors. V, D and J gene segments were assigned by aligning CDR3 sequences to IMGT reference sequences. For a sequence to be retained, a match of at least six nucleotides was required to both a V gene segment and a J gene segment. Rearrangements were called productive when the CDR3 lacked stop codons and stayed in frame with V and J; all others were non-productive. Following IMGT convention, CDR3 was defined as the stretch from the second conserved V-encoded cysteine to the conserved J-encoded phenylalanine. Sequences without an unambiguous match to a single V gene segment were excluded from the earlier analysis of almost 600 of the donors. In an earlier analysis of 587 of the donors, V segments were called functional above 56.7% productive rearrangements and were called segregating when the between-donor standard deviation exceeded 5%. To diagnose cytomegalovirus status from the catalog of TCR beta chain sequences, a statistical classification framework was built. V and J gene assignment, in a later analysis, came from comparing TCR nucleotide sequences with IMGT/GENE-DB human TR gene sequences. A later analysis assigned CDR3 sequences and most-parsimonious VDJ recombination scenarios with the TCRdist pipeline. A later analysis defined each TCR beta chain by its CDR3 amino acid sequence plus V-gene family, and excluded reads lacking a unique V-gene family. As a way to deal with suspected cross-contamination and a sequencing artifact, a later analysis dropped approximately 570 nucleotide sequences that were highly shared and had low generation probability. For each public chain, a later analysis derived a clonal expansion index from normalized ranks of inferred template counts within each repertoire. A later analysis computed generation probabilities with a VDJ recombination model fitted to out-of-frame rearrangements, and checked the results against IGoR. A later analysis scored TCR-TCR, TCR-HLA and TCR-CMV co-occurrence with hypergeometric tests, applying a repertoire-size bias correction to TCR pairs. False discovery rates were estimated in a later analysis by permuting HLA or CMV assignments 20 times. In a later analysis, co-occurring TCRs were grouped with DBSCAN, and TCRdist sequence similarity was added when clustering was performed within HLA-allele-positive subsets. Repertoires with fewer than 30,000 or more than 120,000 public chains, plus five repertoires with anomalous nucleotide sharing, were excluded from co-occurrence clustering. Drawn from immuneACCESS, this table holds only the in-frame rearrangements with V and J called that TCRdb kept. Clones are partly lost; checked studies trace under half to an unresolved V gene and leave the rest unexplained. That table gives V, J and clone size, and the DNA gave D and trimming. In all, the sample holds 150,000 to 200,000 clones, and roughly 84% of those were seen once. The ten largest account for around 0.24% of the sample.

Concerning this clone itself: Its antigen remains unidentified. The record has no base qualities; no much larger clone is one base away.

The cohort comprised some 680 healthy bone marrow donors. At the time of sampling, all cohort members were nominally healthy, though unrecorded immune exposures were likely present. The donor tested CMV seronegative and was one of the 352 seronegative cohort members. A peripheral blood sample was provided by each donor, and peripheral blood mononuclear cells were used for TCR beta sequencing. Genomic DNA was extracted from the blood cell samples with the Qiagen DNeasy Blood Extraction Kit. Paper-wide results and their limitations: CMV serostatus was the only immune exposure information available for the cohort. At a false discovery rate of 0.05, a later analysis linked under 20,000 TCR beta sequences to specific HLA alleles. Linkage disequilibrium might explain the correlated functional status among segregating V segments, but an unknown experimental factor could not be ruled out. An association between a missense DCLRE1C variant and V-gene and J-gene trimming of TCR beta chains was found in a later genetic analysis and replicated in an independent cohort. HLA typing was unavailable for some donors at each locus, so association tests used only the typed subset. The cohort was sequenced for TCR beta chains only, and without alpha or paired-chain data the features that could be detected were limited. A group of highly shared sequence variants was considered likely to be a technical artifact of the sequencing pipeline. A later genetic analysis reported fewer N-insertions in productive TCRs among donors in an Asian-associated ancestry cluster than the roughly 720-donor mean. The 87-base-pair reads could not distinguish some IMGT-functional V segments, including TRBV6-2 and TRBV6-3, so those segments were excluded. The authors suggested that the approach could potentially be extended to other disease states and immunological phenotypes. A later analysis reported that several top co-occurrence clusters appeared linked to parvovirus B19, influenza, CMV and Epstein-Barr virus. According to a later analysis, TCR association rates differed among HLA loci, with DRB1 alleles showing the most associated TCRs and HLA-C alleles showing the fewest. Sequencing depth was assumed to be roughly uniform across donors in the presence/absence analyses, though that assumption may not hold. A few of the identified cytomegalovirus-associated TCR beta chains were confirmed in vitro to be specific for cytomegalovirus antigens. The study gave a list of more than 150 TCR beta chains associated with cytomegalovirus. When HLA alleles, especially DR and DQ, strongly co-occurred, attributing TCR associations to individual alleles was difficult. In both the original and validation cohorts, the classifier was reported to diagnose cytomegalovirus status with high specificity and sensitivity. Because counts were too low, roughly 16 rarely observed V segments, including chromosome 9 orphons, were excluded from the earlier analysis of fewer than 650 of the donors. A further reported finding was that TCR beta sequences accurately predicted the HLA-A and HLA-B alleles for most subjects in the first cohort. Most TCR sequences were seen in very few donors, while some public TCRs were found in many individuals. A later analysis found that HLA-associated TCR beta chains were more clonally expanded and had lower generation probabilities than equally common non-associated chains. In a later analysis, most CMV-associated TCR beta chains were found to appear HLA-restricted, with HLA associations seemingly driven largely by CMV exposure. In an earlier analysis of over 550 of the donors, most TCR beta V segments were observed in productive rearrangements about 87% or about 30% of the time, broadly matching IMGT annotations.

This TCR was sampled from a boy younger than 18 in good health and CMV-seronegative. The chain employs TRBV5-1 and TRBJ2-1; perhaps TRBD2 is the D gene, with 6 bases matching. The sequencing input was PBMCs. The DNA reads TGCGCCAGCAGCTTGGCCGCGGGGAACAATGAGCAGTTCTTC. This sequence encodes CASSLAAGNNEQFF.